Listed below are T cell receptor beta chains from one sample, sequenced in a study of T cell responses to AZD1222 COVID-19 vaccine. This table comes from immunoSEQ multiplex PCR, and its TCRdb copy is limited to in-frame clones, with some not included. The top ten clones hold 25% to 35% of a sample with 120,000 or so clones, roughly 84% of them seen once. The source was peripheral blood, collected 28 days after the second AZD1222 dose. These TCRs come from an adult who received the AZD1222 COVID-19 vaccine. Each CDR3 is given with its conserved first and last residue. D genes are given only for firm matches. Not all rows give a size; the values are once, few, many and, for expanded clones, a class.

.,TRBD2,TRBJ2-3,TRBV20-1,TGCAGTGCTAGTCTCCTAGCGGGGGGGCCTGTAGATACGCAGTATTTT,CSASLLAGGPVDTQYF
.,.,TRBJ2-1,TRBV11-2,TGTGCCAGCAGCTTAGGGGGCTGGGGAGGTGAGCAGTTCTTC,CASSLGGWGGEQFF
few,.,TRBJ2-5,TRBV9,TGTGCCAGCAGCGGCCAGTGGGGGGGCCCAGAGACCCAGTACTTC,CASSGQWGGPETQYF
.,TRBD1,TRBJ2-5,TRBV28,TGTGCCAGCATTAATCCGGGACAGGTGAAAGAGACCCAGTACTTC,CASINPGQVKETQYF
.,.,TRBJ2-3,TRBV6-1,TGTGCCAGCAGTGATTTATTAGGGGGTTTGCAGTATTTT,CASSDLLGGLQYF
.,.,TRBJ2-5,TRBV10-1,TGCGCCAGCAGTGACGCTACCGACAGACAAGAGACCCAGTACTTC,CASSDATDRQETQYF
.,.,TRBJ1-2,TRBV5-6,TGTGCCAGCAGCTTGGGGGTTGCCTATGGTGGCTACACCTTC,CASSLGVAYGGYTF
few,.,TRBJ2-7,TRBV7-8,TGTGCCAGCAGCCCAGAGGGACAAAACCTACTCTACGAGCAGTACTTC,CASSPEGQNLLYEQYF
.,TRBD1,TRBJ2-7,TRBV9,TGTGCCAGCAGCCCCATAAGGGACAGCCCCTACGAGCAGTACTTC,CASSPIRDSPYEQYF
.,.,TRBJ2-1,TRBV12-3/TRBV12-4,TGTGCCAGCAGTTTCAGGGTCGATGAGCAGTTCTTC,CASSFRVDEQFF
.,TRBD1,TRBJ1-2,TRBV7-2,TGTGCCAGCAGCGACCGACAGGGCAGGAATGGCTACACCTTC,CASSDRQGRNGYTF
.,TRBD1,TRBJ1-2,TRBV13,TGTGCCAGCAGCTCTAGGACAGGGTTTAACTATGGCTACACCTTC,CASSSRTGFNYGYTF
.,TRBD2,TRBJ2-1,TRBV5-5,TGTGCCAGCAGCTTCGGGACTAGCGGCTGGAATTACAATGAGCAGTTCTTC,CASSFGTSGWNYNEQFF
.,.,TRBJ2-1,TRBV4-3,TGCGCCAGCAGCCAATCGCGGTCCGATAACCCGGATGAGCAGTTCTTC,CASSQSRSDNPDEQFF
.,.,TRBJ1-2,TRBV20-1,TGCAGTGCTAGTACTTCCGACCCAGCTAACTATGGCTACACCTTC,CSASTSDPANYGYTF
.,TRBD2,TRBJ2-1,TRBV19,TGTGCCAGTAGTAGCCTAGCGGGAACCTACAATGAGCAGTTCTTC,CASSSLAGTYNEQFF
.,.,TRBJ1-5,TRBV5-1,TGCGCCAGCAGCTTGGACGGGACGCCGCCCCAGCATTTT,CASSLDGTPPQHF
.,TRBD1,TRBJ1-2,TRBV5-1,TGCGCCAGCAGCTTGGTTCCAGGGGGCTCTGGCTACACCTTC,CASSLVPGGSGYTF
.,.,TRBJ2-2,TRBV27,TGTGCCAGCAGTTTATCTGGTATAACCGGGGAGCTGTTTTTT,CASSLSGITGELFF
.,TRBD2,TRBJ2-3,TRBV5-5,TGTGCCAGCCACCTGTCTAGCGGGGTAGGAGATACGCAGTATTTT,CASHLSSGVGDTQYF
.,.,TRBJ1-1,TRBV7-9,TGTGCCAGCAGGGACAGATGGAACACTGAAGCTTTCTTT,CASRDRWNTEAFF
.,.,TRBJ1-1,TRBV3-1/TRBV3-2,TGTGCCAGCAGCCAAAAAGGGAACACTGAAGCTTTCTTT,CASSQKGNTEAFF
.,TRBD1,TRBJ1-4,TRBV15,TGTGCCACCAGCAAAGGACAGGTCCCTAATGAAAAACTGTTTTTT,CATSKGQVPNEKLFF
few,.,TRBJ1-1,TRBV7-8,TGTGCCAGCAGCCCGTCGTACACTGAAGCTTTCTTT,CASSPSYTEAFF
.,TRBD1,TRBJ2-7,TRBV6-5,TGTGCCAGCAGTTATGACAGGGAGAAATCCTACGAGCAGTACTTC,CASSYDREKSYEQYF
.,TRBD1,TRBJ1-1,TRBV19,TGTGCCAGTATGGGACAGTTGAACACTGAAGCTTTCTTT,CASMGQLNTEAFF
.,.,TRBJ1-1,TRBV2,TGTGCCAGCAGTGCTCCGGGAAAAGGAACTGAAGCTTTCTTT,CASSAPGKGTEAFF
.,.,TRBJ2-5,TRBV5-4,TGTGCCAGCAGCTTGGTGGGGGGAGAGACCCAGTACTTC,CASSLVGGETQYF
.,.,TRBJ2-1,TRBV19,TGTGCCAGATTTCCCCCGTACGGTGAGCAGTTCTTC,CARFPPYGEQFF